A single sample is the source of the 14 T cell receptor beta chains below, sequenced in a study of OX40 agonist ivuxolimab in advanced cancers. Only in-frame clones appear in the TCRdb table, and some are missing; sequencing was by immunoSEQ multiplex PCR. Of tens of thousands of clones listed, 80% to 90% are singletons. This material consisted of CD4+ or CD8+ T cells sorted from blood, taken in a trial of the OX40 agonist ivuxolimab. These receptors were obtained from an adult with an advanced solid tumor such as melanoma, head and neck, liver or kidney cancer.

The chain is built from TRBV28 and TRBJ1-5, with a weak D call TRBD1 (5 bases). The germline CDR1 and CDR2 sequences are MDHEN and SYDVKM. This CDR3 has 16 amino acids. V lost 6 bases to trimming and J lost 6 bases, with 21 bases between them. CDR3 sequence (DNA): TGTGCCAGCAGCGCGCGGGGCAGGTATGGGAGTCAGCCCCAGCATTTT. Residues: CASSARGRYGSQPQHF.

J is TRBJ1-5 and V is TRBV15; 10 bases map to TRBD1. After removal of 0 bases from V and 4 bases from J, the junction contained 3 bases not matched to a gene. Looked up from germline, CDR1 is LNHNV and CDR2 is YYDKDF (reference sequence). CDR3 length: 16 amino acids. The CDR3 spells CATSRDLGQGNQPQHF. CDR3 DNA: TGTGCCACCAGCAGAGATCTGGGACAGGGGAATCAGCCCCAGCATTTT.

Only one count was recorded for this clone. The CDR3: CASSASGTGNTEAFF. The CDR3 bases are TGCGCCAGCAGCGCGTCCGGGACAGGGAACACTGAAGCTTTCTTT. The chain has TRBV5-1 and TRBJ1-1; 8 bases line up with TRBD1. The length of the CDR3 is 15 residues. Trimming removed 4 bases from V and 1 base from J; junction bases left unmatched: 6. Germline-derived CDR1 and CDR2 are SGHRS and YFSETQ.

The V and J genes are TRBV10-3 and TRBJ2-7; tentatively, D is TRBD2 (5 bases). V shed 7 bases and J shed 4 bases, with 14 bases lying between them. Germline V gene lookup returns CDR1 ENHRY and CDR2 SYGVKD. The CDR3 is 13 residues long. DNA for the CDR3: TGTGCCATCAAGATAGAGGACTTTTACGAGCAGTACTTC. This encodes CAIKIEDFYEQYF.

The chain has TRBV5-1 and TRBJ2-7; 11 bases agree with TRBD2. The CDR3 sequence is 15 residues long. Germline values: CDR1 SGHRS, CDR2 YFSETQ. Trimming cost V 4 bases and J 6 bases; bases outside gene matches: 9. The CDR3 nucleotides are TGCGCCAGCAGCCTTGTCGCACTAGCGGGGGTCGAGCAGTACTTC. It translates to CASSLVALAGVEQYF.

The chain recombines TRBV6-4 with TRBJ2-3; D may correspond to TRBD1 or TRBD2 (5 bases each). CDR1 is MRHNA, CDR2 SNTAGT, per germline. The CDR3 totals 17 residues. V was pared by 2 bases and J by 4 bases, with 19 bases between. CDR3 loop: CASSDPEGPSSPDTQYF. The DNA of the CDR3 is TGTGCCAGCAGTGACCCCGAGGGGCCCTCGTCCCCAGATACGCAGTATTTT.

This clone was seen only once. Here the CDR3 reads CASSLPGTGRYEQYF. CDR3 in DNA: TGTGCCAGCAGCTTACCCGGGACAGGGAGGTACGAGCAGTACTTC. The chain uses TRBV5-4 and TRBJ2-7, with TRBD1 identical over 9 bases. The CDR3 is 15 amino acids. V was clipped by 2 bases and J by 4 bases; unmatched bases: 7. Germline V lookup: CDR1 SGHNT, CDR2 YYREEE (reference sequence).

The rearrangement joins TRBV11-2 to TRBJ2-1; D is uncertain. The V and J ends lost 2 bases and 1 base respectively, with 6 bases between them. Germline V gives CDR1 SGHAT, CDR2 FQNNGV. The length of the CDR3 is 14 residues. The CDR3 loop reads CASSLSLSYNEQFF. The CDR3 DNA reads TGTGCCAGCAGCTTATCTCTTTCCTACAATGAGCAGTTCTTC.

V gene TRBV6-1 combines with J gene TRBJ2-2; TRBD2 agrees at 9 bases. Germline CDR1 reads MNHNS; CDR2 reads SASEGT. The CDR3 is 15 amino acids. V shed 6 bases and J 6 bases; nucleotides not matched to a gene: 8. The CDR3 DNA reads TGTGCCAGCAGGAAGGCGGGGGGGCGAGCCGGGGAGCTGTTTTTT. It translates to CASRKAGGRAGELFF.

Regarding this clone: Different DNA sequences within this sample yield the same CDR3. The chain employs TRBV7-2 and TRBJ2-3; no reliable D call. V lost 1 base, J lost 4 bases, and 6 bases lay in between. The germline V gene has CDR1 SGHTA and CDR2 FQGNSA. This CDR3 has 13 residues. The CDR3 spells CASSLVGADTQYF. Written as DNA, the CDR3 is TGTGCCAGCAGCTTAGTCGGAGCAGATACGCAGTATTTT.

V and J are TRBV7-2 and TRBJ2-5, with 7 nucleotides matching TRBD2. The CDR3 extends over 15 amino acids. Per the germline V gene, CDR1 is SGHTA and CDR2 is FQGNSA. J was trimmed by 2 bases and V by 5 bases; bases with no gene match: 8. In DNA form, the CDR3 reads TGTGCCAGCAGCGCGGCGGGGGAATCTCAAGAGACCCAGTACTTC. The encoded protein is CASSAAGESQETQYF.

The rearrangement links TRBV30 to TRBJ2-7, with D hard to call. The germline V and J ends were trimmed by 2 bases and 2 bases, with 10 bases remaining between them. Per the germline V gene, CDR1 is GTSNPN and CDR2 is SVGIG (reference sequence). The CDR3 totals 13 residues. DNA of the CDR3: TGTGCCTGGAGTCGATACGGGCCCTACGAGCAGTACTTC. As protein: CAWSRYGPYEQYF. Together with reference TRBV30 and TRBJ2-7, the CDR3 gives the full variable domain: SQTIHQWPATLVQPVGSPLSLECTVEGTSNPNLYWYRQAAGRGLQLLFYSVGIGQISSEVPQNLSASRPQDRQFILSSKKLLLSDSGFYLCAWSRYGPYEQYFGPGTRLTVT.

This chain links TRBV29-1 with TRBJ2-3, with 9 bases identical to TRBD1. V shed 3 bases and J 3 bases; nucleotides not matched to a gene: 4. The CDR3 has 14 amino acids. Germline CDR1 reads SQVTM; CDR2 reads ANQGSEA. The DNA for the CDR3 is TGCAGCGTTGAGCCCGGGACAGGGACAGATACGCAGTATTTT. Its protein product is CSVEPGTGTDTQYF.

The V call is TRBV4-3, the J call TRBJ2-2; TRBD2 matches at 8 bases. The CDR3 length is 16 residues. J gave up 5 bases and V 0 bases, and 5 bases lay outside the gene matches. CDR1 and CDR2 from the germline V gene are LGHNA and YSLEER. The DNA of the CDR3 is TGCGCCAGCAGCCAAGAGCGGGGGGCTTTTACCGGGGAGCTGTTTTTT. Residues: CASSQERGAFTGELFF.